This passage covers 18 T cell receptor beta chains from one sample sequenced in a study of blood T cell repertoires in COVID-19. The repertoire was sequenced with immunoSEQ multiplex PCR; TCRdb's copy has only in-frame clones and lacks some. The table includes over 100,000 clones, about 90% detected once. Sequencing used peripheral blood. The source of these receptors is a man aged 18 to 29 with acute or convalescent COVID-19.

The chain links TRBV7-9 to TRBJ1-5; the match to TRBD1 covers 8 bases. J lost 5 bases, V lost 1 base, and 1 base had no gene match. The CDR3 spans 14 residues. Germline V gives CDR1 SEHNR, CDR2 FQNEAQ (reference sequence). The DNA for the CDR3 is TGTGCCAGCAGCTTAGGGACAGGGCATCAGCCCCAGCATTTT. This codes for CASSLGTGHQPQHF.

The rearrangement joins TRBV14 to TRBJ2-3; D is unresolved. V lost 8 bases, J lost 4 bases, and 19 bases lay in between. Germline V gene data show CDR1 as SGHDN and CDR2 as FVKESK. The CDR3 has 15 amino acids. The CDR3 loop reads CASSKRDRWSDTQYF. CDR3 DNA: TGTGCCAGCTCGAAAAGAGATCGCTGGTCAGATACGCAGTATTTT.

J is TRBJ2-1 and V is TRBV6-5, with D possibly TRBD2 on 7 matching bases. Germline lookup yields CDR1 MNHEY and CDR2 SVGAGI. The CDR3 covers 15 residues. Deletions cut 2 bases from V and 3 bases from J, with 11 bases between. CDR3 sequence: CASSYRGAGYNEQFF. The CDR3 DNA sequence: TGTGCCAGCAGTTACCGGGGGGCGGGCTACAATGAGCAGTTCTTC.

This clone was seen a single time. The chain recombines TRBV6-5 with TRBJ1-4; D not resolved. The length of the CDR3 is 12 residues. V was shortened by 6 bases and J by 1 base, with 3 bases between the two germline ends. The germline V gene has CDR1 MNHEY and CDR2 SVGAGI. The CDR3 region has the DNA TGTGCCAGCAGGAGAACTAATGAAAAACTGTTTTTT. Its protein product is CASRRTNEKLFF.

V usage is TRBV7-2 and J usage is TRBJ1-1, with D tentatively TRBD1 (5 bases). Looked up from germline, CDR1 is SGHTA and CDR2 is FQGNSA. V lost 3 bases and J lost 2, with 10 bases in between. The CDR3 length is 14 residues. In DNA form, the CDR3 reads TGTGCCAGCAGCTTCTGGCAGGGCAACACTGAAGCTTTCTTT. Its protein is CASSFWQGNTEAFF.

This chain connects TRBV19 to TRBJ2-7, with TRBD2 as a possible D gene (6 bases). This CDR3 region has 15 residues. Germline CDR1 reads LNHDA; CDR2 reads SQIVND (reference sequence). V shed 5 bases and J shed 3 bases, with 17 bases lying between them. The CDR3 bases are TGTGCCAGTAGTTCCTCTCAGGGAGGTATCTACGAGCAGTACTTC. Encoded protein: CASSSSQGGIYEQYF.

The chain has TRBV24-1 and TRBJ2-5, with 8 bases that match TRBD2. Per the germline V gene, CDR1 is KGHDR and CDR2 is SFDVKD. The junction had 10 bases not matched to a gene; V was cut back by 7 bases and J by 7 bases. This CDR3 comprises 14 residues. This CDR3 reads CATSEPGGRRTQYF. CDR3 nucleotides: TGTGCCACCAGCGAGCCGGGGGGGAGGCGGACCCAGTACTTC.

The chain carries TRBV2 and TRBJ2-2, with D uncertain. Germline V gives CDR1 SNHLY, CDR2 FYNNEI. Trimming removed 0 bases from V and 4 bases from J, with 3 bases in between. The CDR3 length is 13 residues. CDR3 residues: CASSEAGTGELFF. The CDR3 DNA reads as TGTGCCAGCAGTGAAGCCGGCACCGGGGAGCTGTTTTTT.

The chain links TRBV12-5 to TRBJ2-5, with D maybe TRBD2 (7 bases). CDR3 length: 17 residues. V was pared by 1 base and J by 4 bases, with 19 bases between. Germline CDR1 and CDR2: LGHNT and FRNRAP. The CDR3 loop reads CASGLALTRGAAETQYF. In DNA form, the CDR3 reads TGTGCTAGTGGTTTGGCTCTGACCCGGGGGGCGGCAGAGACCCAGTACTTC.

V gene TRBV5-1 combines with J gene TRBJ1-5; TRBD1 matches 12 bases. CDR1 is SGHRS and CDR2 is YFSETQ in the germline V gene. This CDR3 comprises 15 residues. V lost 2 bases and J lost 5; bases outside the gene matches: 2. CDR3 protein: CASSFGTGGDQPQHF. DNA of the CDR3: TGCGCCAGCAGCTTCGGGACAGGGGGCGATCAGCCCCAGCATTTT. Full variable domain (rest looked up from reference TRBV5-1 and TRBJ1-5): KAGVTQTPRYLIKTRGQQVTLSCSPISGHRSVSWYQQTPGQGLQFLFEYFSETQRNKGNFPGRFSGRQFSNSRSEMNVSTLELGDSALYLCASSFGTGGDQPQHFGDGTRLSIL.

The chain joins TRBV27 to TRBJ2-5, with TRBD1 identical over 8 bases. The V and J ends lost 4 bases and 0 bases, in that order; junction bases with no gene match: 13. Per germline, CDR1 MNHEY and CDR2 SMNVEV (reference sequence). The length of the CDR3 is 18 residues. In DNA, the CDR3 is TGTGCCAGCAGTTCCTACCGCAGGGGGCACAATTACCAAGAGACCCAGTACTTC. As protein: CASSSYRRGHNYQETQYF.

This rearrangement joins TRBV5-1 to TRBJ2-2; 8 nucleotides agree with TRBD1. J lost 5 bases, V lost 4 bases, and 7 bases had no gene match. The CDR3 spans 15 residues. Looked up from germline, CDR1 is SGHRS and CDR2 is YFSETQ. Written as DNA, the CDR3 is TGCGCCAGCAGCCAGACAGGGGTGGTGACCGGGGAGCTGTTTTTT. It encodes CASSQTGVVTGELFF.

The chain carries TRBV19 and TRBJ2-1, with TRBD2 as a possible D gene (6 bases). This CDR3 has 15 amino acids. In germline, CDR1 is LNHDA, CDR2 SQIVND (reference sequence). Trimming removed 6 bases at V and 4 bases at J, with 16 bases between. The CDR3 coding sequence is TGTGCCAGTAGACTATCGGGGACTCTATACAATGAGCAGTTCTTC. This codes for CASRLSGTLYNEQFF.

This sequence joins TRBV21-1 and TRBJ2-1; TRBD2 is the table's D call and was not checked against the DNA. TRBV21-1 corresponds to a pseudogene. This CDR3 is built from 13 residues. The CDR3 spells CATANGRRDEQFF. The CDR3 DNA sequence: TGTGCCACCGCGAACGGCAGGCGGGATGAGCAGTTCTTC.

J is TRBJ2-7 and V is TRBV6-5; TRBD1 matches at 8 bases. This CDR3 contains 15 residues. After removal of 6 bases from V and 2 bases from J, the junction contained 9 bases not matched to a gene. The germline V gene encodes CDR1 MNHEY and CDR2 SVGAGI. CDR3 loop: CASRYDRGSTYEQYF. The CDR3 bases are TGTGCCAGCAGATATGACAGGGGCTCTACCTACGAGCAGTACTTC.

The chain joins TRBV10-3 to TRBJ1-2, with 7 bases identical to TRBD1. The CDR3 runs 14 residues. J lost 10 bases, V lost 5 bases, and 13 bases had no gene match. Germline V CDR1 and CDR2: ENHRY, SYGVKD. The CDR3 spells CAISTSVGQFDYTF. CDR3 coding DNA: TGTGCCATCAGTACCTCAGTGGGACAGTTCGACTACACCTTC.

The V gene is TRBV6-5, the J gene TRBJ1-6, with TRBD1 identical over 10 bases. Germline V gene sequence: CDR1 MNHEY, CDR2 SVGAGI. The J segment lost 11 bases and the V segment lost 6 bases, leaving 4 bases of the junction unmatched. The CDR3 totals 13 residues. The DNA of the CDR3 is TGTGCCAGCAGACCCGGACAGGGGGCACCCCTCCACTTT. It encodes CASRPGQGAPLHF.

This chain joins TRBV7-8 and TRBJ1-5, with 7 bases fitting TRBD1. Trimming took 4 bases from V and 0 from J; bases not matched to a gene: 9. CDR1 SGHVS and CDR2 FQNEAQ come from the germline V gene. The CDR3 length is 17 residues. CDR3 DNA: TGTGCCAGCAGCTCCGGACAGGTAGGGGTTAGCAATCAGCCCCAGCATTTT. As protein: CASSSGQVGVSNQPQHF. Looking up the rest from reference TRBV7-8 and TRBJ1-5 gives the full variable domain: GAGVSQSPRYKVAKRGQDVALRCDPISGHVSLFWYQQALGQGPEFLTYFQNEAQLDKSGLPSDRFFAERPEGSVSTLKIQRTQQEDSAVYLCASSSGQVGVSNQPQHFGDGTRLSIL.